This TCR beta chain is drawn from a study of blood T cell repertoires in COVID-19. Study context: COVID-19 samples collected from the United States, Italy and Spain covered acute and convalescent phases. Sources were T cells, B-cell-depleted T cells, or PBMCs; the material itself was cDNA or gDNA.

Germline lookup yields CDR1 SQVTM and CDR2 ANQGSEA. Unmatched junction bases numbered 4, after V lost 6 bases and J lost 4 bases. The CDR3 totals 12 residues. Profiling relied on immunoSEQ multiplex PCR, and the TCRdb table lists in-frame clones only, not all of them. The sample consists of approximately 150,000 clones, around 90% of them appearing once. The sequence derives from a man aged 55-75 years with active or convalescent COVID-19. The V gene is TRBV29-1, the J gene TRBJ1-2, with 8 bases aligning to TRBD1. The sample taken for sequencing was peripheral blood. CDR3 nucleotides: TGCAGCGTGAGGGACAGGAGCTATGGCTACACCTTC. Protein: CSVRDRSYGYTF.